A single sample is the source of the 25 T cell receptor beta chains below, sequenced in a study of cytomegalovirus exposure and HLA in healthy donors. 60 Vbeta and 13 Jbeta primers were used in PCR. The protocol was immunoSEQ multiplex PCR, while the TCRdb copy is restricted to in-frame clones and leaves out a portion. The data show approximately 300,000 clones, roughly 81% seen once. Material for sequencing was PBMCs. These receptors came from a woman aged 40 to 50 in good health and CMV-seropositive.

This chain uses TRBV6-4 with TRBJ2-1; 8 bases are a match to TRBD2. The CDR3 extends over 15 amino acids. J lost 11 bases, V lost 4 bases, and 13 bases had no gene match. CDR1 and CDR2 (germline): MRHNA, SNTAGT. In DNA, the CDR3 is TGTGCCAGCAGTGTGGACCAACGGGAGGGCCTTAAGCAGTTCTTC. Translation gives CASSVDQREGLKQFF.

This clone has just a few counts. CDR3: CASKATGNEKLFF. The DNA for the CDR3 is TGTGCCAGCAAAGCGACAGGGAATGAAAAACTGTTTTTT. The chain carries TRBV6-1 and TRBJ1-4; 7 bases fit TRBD1. The CDR3 has 13 amino acids. Trimming took 7 bases from V and 5 from J; bases not matched to a gene: 4. Germline assignment: CDR1 MNHNS and CDR2 SASEGT.

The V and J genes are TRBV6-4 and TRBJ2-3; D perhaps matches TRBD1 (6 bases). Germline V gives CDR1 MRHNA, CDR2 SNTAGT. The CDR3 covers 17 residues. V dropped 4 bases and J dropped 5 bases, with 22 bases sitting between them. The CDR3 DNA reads TGTGCCAGCAGTGCCTCCAGGGGATCCACCAGAGGAGATACGCAGTATTTT. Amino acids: CASSASRGSTRGDTQYF.

DNA of the CDR3: TGTGCCAGCAGCTCGGAGGGGGCTGGGGAGACCCAGTACTTC. This translates into CASSSEGAGETQYF. The chain combines TRBV11-3 with TRBJ2-5, with a weak D call TRBD1 (7 bases). V lost 4 bases, J lost 5 bases, and 14 bases lay in between. The CDR3 spans 14 residues. CDR1 and CDR2 (germline): SGHNT, YENEEA.

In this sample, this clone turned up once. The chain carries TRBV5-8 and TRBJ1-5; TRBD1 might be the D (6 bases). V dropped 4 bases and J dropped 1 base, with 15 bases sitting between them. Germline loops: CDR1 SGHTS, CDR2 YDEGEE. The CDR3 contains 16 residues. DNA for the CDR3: TGTGCCAGCAGCGCACTAGGGACACCCAGCAATCAGCCCCAGCATTTT. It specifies CASSALGTPSNQPQHF. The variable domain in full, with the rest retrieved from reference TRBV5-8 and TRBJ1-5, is EAGVTQSPTHLIKTRGQQATLRCSPISGHTSVYWYQQALGLGLQFLLWYDEGEERNRGNFPPRFSGRQFPNYSSELNVNALELEDSALYLCASSALGTPSNQPQHFGDGTRLSIL.

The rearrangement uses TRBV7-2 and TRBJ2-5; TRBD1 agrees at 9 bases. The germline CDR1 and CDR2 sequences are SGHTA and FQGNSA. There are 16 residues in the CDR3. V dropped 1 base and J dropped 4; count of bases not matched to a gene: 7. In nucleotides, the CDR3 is TGTGCCAGCAGCTTAGGAGGACAGGGGCAGCGAGAGACCCAGTACTTC. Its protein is CASSLGGQGQRETQYF.

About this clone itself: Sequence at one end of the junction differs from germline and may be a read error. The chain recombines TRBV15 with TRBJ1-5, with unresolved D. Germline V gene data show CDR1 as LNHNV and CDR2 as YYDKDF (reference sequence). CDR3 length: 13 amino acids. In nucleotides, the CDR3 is TGTGCCACCAGCAGAGATAAGGAATGGGCCCAGCACTTT. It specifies CATSRDKEWAQHF.

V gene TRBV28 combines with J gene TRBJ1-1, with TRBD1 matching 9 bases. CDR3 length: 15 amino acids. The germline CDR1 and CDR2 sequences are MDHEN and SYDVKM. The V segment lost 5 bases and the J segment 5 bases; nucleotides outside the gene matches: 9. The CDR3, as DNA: TGTGCCAGCAGTCCAACAGGGGGCGTAGGGACTGAAGCTTTCTTT. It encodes CASSPTGGVGTEAFF.

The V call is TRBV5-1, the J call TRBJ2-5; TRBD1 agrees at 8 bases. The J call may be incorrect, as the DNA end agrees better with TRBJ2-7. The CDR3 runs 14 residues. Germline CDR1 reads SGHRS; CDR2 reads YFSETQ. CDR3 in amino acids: CASSSGQGRYEQYF. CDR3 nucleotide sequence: TGCGCCAGCAGCTCTGGACAGGGACGCTACGAGCAGTACTTC.

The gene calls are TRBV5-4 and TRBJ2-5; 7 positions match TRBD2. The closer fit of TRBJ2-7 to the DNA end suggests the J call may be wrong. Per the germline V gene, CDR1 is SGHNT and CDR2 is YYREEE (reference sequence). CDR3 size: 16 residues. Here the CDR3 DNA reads TGTGCCAGCAGCATAGATATTGGCGGGAGCTCCTACGAGCAGTACTTC. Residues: CASSIDIGGSSYEQYF.

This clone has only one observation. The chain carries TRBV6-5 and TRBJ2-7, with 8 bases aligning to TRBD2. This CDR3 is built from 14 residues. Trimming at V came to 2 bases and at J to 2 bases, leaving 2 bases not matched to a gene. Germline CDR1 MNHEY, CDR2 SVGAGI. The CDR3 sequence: CASSYQRETYEQYF. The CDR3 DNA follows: TGTGCCAGCAGTTACCAGCGGGAGACCTACGAGCAGTACTTC.

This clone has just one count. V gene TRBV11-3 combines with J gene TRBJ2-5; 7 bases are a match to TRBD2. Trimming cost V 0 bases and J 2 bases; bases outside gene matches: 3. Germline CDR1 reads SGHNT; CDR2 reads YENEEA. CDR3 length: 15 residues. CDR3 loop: CASSLETSTQETQYF. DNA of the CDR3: TGTGCCAGCAGCTTAGAGACTAGCACGCAAGAGACCCAGTACTTC.

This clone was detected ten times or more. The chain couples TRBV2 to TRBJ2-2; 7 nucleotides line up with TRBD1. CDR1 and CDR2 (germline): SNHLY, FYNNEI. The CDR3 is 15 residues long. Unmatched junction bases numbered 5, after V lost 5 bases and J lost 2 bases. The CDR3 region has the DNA TGTGCCAGCAGTACCGGGACAGTAAACACCGGGGAGCTGTTTTTT. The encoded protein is CASSTGTVNTGELFF.

In nucleotides, the CDR3 is TGTGCCAGCAGTATGACAGGGGGCACTGAAGCTTTCTTT. It encodes CASSMTGGTEAFF. The chain combines TRBV2 with TRBJ1-1; TRBD1 matches 9 bases. Germline CDR1 is SNHLY and CDR2 is FYNNEI. CDR3 size: 13 residues. The J segment lost 4 bases and the V segment lost 5 bases, leaving 2 bases of the junction unmatched.

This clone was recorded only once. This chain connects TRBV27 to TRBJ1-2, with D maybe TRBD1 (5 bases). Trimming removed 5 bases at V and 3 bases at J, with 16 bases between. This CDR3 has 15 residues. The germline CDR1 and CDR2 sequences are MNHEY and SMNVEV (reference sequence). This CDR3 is CASSPGWGRDYGYTF. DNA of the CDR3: TGTGCCAGCAGTCCCGGCTGGGGCAGGGACTATGGCTACACCTTC.

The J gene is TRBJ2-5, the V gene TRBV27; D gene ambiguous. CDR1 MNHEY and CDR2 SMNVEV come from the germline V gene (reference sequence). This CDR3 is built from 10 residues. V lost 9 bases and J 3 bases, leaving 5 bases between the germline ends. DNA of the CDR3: TGTGCCAGTTTTAAAGAGACCCAGTACTTC. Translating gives CASFKETQYF.

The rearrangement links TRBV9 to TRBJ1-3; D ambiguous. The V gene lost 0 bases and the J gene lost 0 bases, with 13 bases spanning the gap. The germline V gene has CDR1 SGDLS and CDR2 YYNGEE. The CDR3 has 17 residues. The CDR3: CASSVAGWANSGNTIYF. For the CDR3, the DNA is TGTGCCAGCAGCGTAGCTGGGTGGGCAAACTCTGGAAACACCATATATTTT.

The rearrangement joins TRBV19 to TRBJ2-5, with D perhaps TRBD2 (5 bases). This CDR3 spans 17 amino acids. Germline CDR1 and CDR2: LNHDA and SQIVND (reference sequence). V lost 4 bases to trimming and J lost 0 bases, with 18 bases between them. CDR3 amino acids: CASSKARGPPNQETQYF. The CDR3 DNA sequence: TGTGCCAGTAGTAAGGCGCGAGGGCCACCGAACCAAGAGACCCAGTACTTC.

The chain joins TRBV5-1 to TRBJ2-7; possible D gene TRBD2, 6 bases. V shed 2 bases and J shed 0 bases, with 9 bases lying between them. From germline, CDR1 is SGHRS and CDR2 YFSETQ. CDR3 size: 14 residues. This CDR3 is CASSFIGSSYEQYF. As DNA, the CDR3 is TGCGCCAGCAGCTTTATCGGGAGCTCCTACGAGCAGTACTTC.

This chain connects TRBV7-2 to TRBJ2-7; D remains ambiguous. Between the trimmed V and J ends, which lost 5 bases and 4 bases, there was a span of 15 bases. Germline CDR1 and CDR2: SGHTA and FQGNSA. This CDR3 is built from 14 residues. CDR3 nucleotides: TGTGCCAGCAGCAAGAAGAGCGCGGCATACGAGCAGTACTTC. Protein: CASSKKSAAYEQYF.

CDR3 amino acids: CASSPPGTSITDTQYF. CDR3 nucleotides: TGTGCCAGCAGCCCGCCCGGGACTAGTATTACAGATACGCAGTATTTT. V and J are TRBV27 and TRBJ2-3; TRBD2 agrees at 8 bases. V lost 6 bases and J lost 3; bases outside the gene matches: 11. The CDR3 consists of 16 residues. Germline CDR1 is MNHEY and CDR2 is SMNVEV (reference sequence).

The CDR3: CASSPHRDRGEKEKLFF. The CDR3 bases are TGTGCCAGCAGTCCGCACCGGGACAGGGGTGAAAAAGAAAAACTGTTTTTT. The rearrangement uses TRBV27 and TRBJ1-4, with TRBD1 identical over 10 bases. The trim removed 5 bases at V and 8 bases at J, leaving 14 bases unmatched. The CDR3 sequence is 17 residues long. Looked up from germline, CDR1 is MNHEY and CDR2 is SMNVEV (reference sequence).

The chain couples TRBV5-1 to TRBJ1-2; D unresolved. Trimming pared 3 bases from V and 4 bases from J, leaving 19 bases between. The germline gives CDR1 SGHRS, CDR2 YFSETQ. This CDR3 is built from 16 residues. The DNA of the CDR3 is TGCGCCAGCAGCTCCGCCTACAGAGTTACTCGCTATGGCTACACCTTC. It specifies CASSSAYRVTRYGYTF. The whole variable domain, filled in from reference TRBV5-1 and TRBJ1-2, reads KAGVTQTPRYLIKTRGQQVTLSCSPISGHRSVSWYQQTPGQGLQFLFEYFSETQRNKGNFPGRFSGRQFSNSRSEMNVSTLELGDSALYLCASSSAYRVTRYGYTFGSGTRLTVV.

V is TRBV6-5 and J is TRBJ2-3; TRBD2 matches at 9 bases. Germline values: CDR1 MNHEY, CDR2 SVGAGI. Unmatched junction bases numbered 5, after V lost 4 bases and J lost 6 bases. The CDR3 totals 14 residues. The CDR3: CASSLREGPDTQYF. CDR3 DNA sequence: TGTGCCAGCAGTTTGCGGGAGGGCCCCGATACGCAGTATTTT.

CDR3 nucleotides: TGTGCCATCGGACCTCGGGGTGAGGGCGAGCAGTACTTC. It encodes CAIGPRGEGEQYF. The J gene is TRBJ2-7, the V gene TRBV10-3, with D maybe TRBD2 (5 bases). Germline loops: CDR1 ENHRY, CDR2 SYGVKD. V lost 8 bases to trimming and J lost 6 bases, with 17 bases between them. The CDR3 is made up of 13 amino acids.